This TCR beta chain appears in the sequencing data of a study of cytomegalovirus exposure and HLA in healthy donors. Trimming took 6 bases from V and 2 from J; bases not matched to a gene: 9. This CDR3 has 15 residues. Germline CDR1 SNHLY, CDR2 FYNNEI. PCR amplification relied on 60 Vbeta primers (plus 13 Jbeta primers). The method was immunoSEQ multiplex PCR; TCRdb's version includes in-frame clones alone and lacks a portion of them. Counted here are 130,000 or so clones, 65% to 85% occurring once; the ten biggest clones make up 1.5%. This receptor was identified in a woman aged 18-35 years in good health and CMV-seronegative. The source material was PBMCs. This sequence joins TRBV2 and TRBJ1-1; 7 bases align to TRBD1. In nucleotides, the CDR3 is TGTGCCAGCAGCGGGGGAAGGGGGCGAAACACTGAAGCTTTCTTT. It encodes CASSGGRGRNTEAFF.